This TCR beta chain was profiled in a study of beta chain features in type 1 diabetes. Findings of the study overall: High TCR expression in some cells could lead to their over-representation in cDNA sequencing.

Expressed TCRB transcripts were sequenced after all isolated RNA was converted to cDNA. The assay was immunoSEQ multiplex PCR, and TCRdb's table has in-frame clones only and misses some. There are approximately 150,000 clones in the sample; 9.7% occur only once, and 0.55% to 0.75% lies in the top ten. Between the trimmed V and J ends, which lost 6 bases and 5 bases, there was a span of 20 bases. The CDR3 runs to 15 residues. The germline V gene has CDR1 SGHDT and CDR2 YYEEEE. Sorting gave populations that all exceeded 98% purity. Concerning this clone: No antigen is known for it.

The receptor was isolated from a woman in her thirties or forties in good health. V usage is TRBV5-6 and J usage is TRBJ2-5, with a weak D call TRBD1 (6 bases). Source material: central memory CD4+ T cells from blood. The CDR3 coding sequence is TGTGCCAGCACCATGCAGGGGACGGGTTCGGAGACCCAGTACTTC. The encoded protein is CASTMQGTGSETQYF.